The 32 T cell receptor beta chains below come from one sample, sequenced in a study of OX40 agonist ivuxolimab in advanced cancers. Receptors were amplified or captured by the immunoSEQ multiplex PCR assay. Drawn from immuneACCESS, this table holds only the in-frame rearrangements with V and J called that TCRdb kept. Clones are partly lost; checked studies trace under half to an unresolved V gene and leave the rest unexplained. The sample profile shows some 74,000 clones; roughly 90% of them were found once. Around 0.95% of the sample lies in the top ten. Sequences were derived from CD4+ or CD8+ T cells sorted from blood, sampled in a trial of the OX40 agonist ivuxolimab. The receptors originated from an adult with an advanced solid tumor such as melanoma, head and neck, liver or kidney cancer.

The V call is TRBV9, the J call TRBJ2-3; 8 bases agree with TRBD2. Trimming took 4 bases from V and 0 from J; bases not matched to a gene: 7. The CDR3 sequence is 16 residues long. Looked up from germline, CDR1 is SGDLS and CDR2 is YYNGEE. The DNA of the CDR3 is TGTGCCAGCAGCATACAAGCGGGAGTGAGCACAGATACGCAGTATTTT. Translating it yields CASSIQAGVSTDTQYF. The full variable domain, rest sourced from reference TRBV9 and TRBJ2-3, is DSGVTQTPKHLITATGQRVTLRCSPRSGDLSVYWYQQSLDQGLQFLIQYYNGEERAKGNILERFSAQQFPDLHSELNLSSLELGDSALYFCASSIQAGVSTDTQYFGPGTRLTVL.

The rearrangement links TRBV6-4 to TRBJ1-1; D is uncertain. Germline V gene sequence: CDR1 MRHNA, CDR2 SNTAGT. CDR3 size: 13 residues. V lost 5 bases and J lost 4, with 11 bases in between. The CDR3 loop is CASSSQEGTEAFF. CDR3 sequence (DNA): TGTGCCAGCAGTTCGCAGGAAGGCACTGAAGCTTTCTTT.

The CDR3 DNA follows: TGTGCCAGCAGCTTAAGGCGAGGGGGTCTCGAGCAGTACTTC. Its translation: CASSLRRGGLEQYF. The chain uses TRBV7-8 and TRBJ2-7, with D maybe TRBD1 (6 bases). Germline CDR1 reads SGHVS; CDR2 reads FQNEAQ. CDR3 length equals 14 residues. Trimming shortened V by 2 bases and J by 6 bases, and 14 bases separated the two germline ends.

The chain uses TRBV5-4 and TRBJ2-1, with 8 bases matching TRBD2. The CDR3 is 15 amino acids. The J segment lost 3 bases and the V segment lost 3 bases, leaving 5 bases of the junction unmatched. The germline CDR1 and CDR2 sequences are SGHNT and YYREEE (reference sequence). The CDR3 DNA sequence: TGTGCCAGCAGCTCCGGGAGGGAGAACTACAATGAGCAGTTCTTC. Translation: CASSSGRENYNEQFF.

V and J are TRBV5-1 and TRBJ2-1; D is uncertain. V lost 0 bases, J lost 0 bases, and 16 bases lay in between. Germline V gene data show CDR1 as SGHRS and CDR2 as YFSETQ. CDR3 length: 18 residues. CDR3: CASSLAAQLRSSYNEQFF. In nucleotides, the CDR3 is TGCGCCAGCAGCTTGGCCGCCCAGCTCCGATCCTCCTACAATGAGCAGTTCTTC.

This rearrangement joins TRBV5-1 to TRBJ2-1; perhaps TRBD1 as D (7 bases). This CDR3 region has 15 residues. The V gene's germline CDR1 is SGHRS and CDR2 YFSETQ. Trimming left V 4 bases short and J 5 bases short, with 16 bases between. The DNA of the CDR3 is TGCGCCAGCAGCCCGGGGGACAGAAAGAACAATGAGCAGTTCTTC. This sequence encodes CASSPGDRKNNEQFF.

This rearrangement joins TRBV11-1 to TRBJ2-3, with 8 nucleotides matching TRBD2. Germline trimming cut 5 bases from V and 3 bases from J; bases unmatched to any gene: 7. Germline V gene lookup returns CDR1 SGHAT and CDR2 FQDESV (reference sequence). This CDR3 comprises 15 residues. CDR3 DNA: TGTGCCAGCAGCCCCTCTGGCGGGAGGACAGATACGCAGTATTTT. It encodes CASSPSGGRTDTQYF.

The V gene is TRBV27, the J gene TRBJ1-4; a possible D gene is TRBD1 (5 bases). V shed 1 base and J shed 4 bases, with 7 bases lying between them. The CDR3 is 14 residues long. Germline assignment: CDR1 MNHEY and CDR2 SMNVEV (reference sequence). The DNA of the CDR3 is TGTGCCAGCAGTTTATGGGGGGATAATGAAAAACTGTTTTTT. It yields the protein CASSLWGDNEKLFF.

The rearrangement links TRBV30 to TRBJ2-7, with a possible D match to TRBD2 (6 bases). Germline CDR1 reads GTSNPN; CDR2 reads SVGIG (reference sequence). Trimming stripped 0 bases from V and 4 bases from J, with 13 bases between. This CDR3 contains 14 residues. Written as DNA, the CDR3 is TGTGCCTGGAGTGTCGGACTACCTATATACGAGCAGTACTTC. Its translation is CAWSVGLPIYEQYF.

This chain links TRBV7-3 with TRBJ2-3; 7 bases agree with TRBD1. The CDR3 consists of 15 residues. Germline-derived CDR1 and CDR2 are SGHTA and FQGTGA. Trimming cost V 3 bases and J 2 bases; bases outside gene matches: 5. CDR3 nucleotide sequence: TGTGCCAGCAGCTTGACAGGGACACTCACAGATACGCAGTATTTT. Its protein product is CASSLTGTLTDTQYF.

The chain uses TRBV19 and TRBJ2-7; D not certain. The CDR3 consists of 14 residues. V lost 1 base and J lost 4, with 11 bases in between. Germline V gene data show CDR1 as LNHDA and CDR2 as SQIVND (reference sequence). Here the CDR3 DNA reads TGTGCCAGTAGTATAGTTCACGGCAGATACGAGCAGTACTTC. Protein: CASSIVHGRYEQYF. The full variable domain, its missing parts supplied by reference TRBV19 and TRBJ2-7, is DGGITQSPKYLFRKEGQNVTLSCEQNLNHDAMYWYRQDPGQGLRLIYYSQIVNDFQKGDIAEGYSVSREKKESFPLTVTSAQKNPTAFYLCASSIVHGRYEQYFGPGTRLTVT.

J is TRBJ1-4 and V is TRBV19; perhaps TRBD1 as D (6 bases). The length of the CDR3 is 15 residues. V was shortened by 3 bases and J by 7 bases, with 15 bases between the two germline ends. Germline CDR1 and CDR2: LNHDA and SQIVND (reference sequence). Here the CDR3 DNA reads TGTGCCAGTAGTATTGCAGGGGAAGGGCGTGAAAAACTGTTTTTT. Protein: CASSIAGEGREKLFF. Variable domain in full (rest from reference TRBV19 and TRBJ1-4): DGGITQSPKYLFRKEGQNVTLSCEQNLNHDAMYWYRQDPGQGLRLIYYSQIVNDFQKGDIAEGYSVSREKKESFPLTVTSAQKNPTAFYLCASSIAGEGREKLFFGSGTQLSVL.

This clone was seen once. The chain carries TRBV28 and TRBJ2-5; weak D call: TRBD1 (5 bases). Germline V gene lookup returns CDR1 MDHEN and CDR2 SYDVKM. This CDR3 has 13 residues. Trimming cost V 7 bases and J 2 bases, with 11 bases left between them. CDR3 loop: CASKGQIQETQYF. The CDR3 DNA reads TGTGCCAGCAAGGGGCAGATTCAAGAGACCCAGTACTTC.

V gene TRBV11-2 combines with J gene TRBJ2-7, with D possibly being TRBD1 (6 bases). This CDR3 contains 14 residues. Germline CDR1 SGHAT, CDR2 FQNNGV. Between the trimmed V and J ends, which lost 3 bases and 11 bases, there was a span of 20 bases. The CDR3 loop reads CASSLGTGFPRKYF. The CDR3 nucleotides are TGTGCCAGCAGCTTGGGTACAGGGTTCCCGAGAAAGTACTTC.

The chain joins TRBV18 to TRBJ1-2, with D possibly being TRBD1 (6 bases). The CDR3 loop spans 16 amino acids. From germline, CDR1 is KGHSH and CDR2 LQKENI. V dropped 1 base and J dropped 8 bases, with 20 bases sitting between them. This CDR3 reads CASSPRLSGAGVGYTF. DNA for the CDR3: TGTGCCAGCTCACCACGTCTGTCTGGGGCAGGGGTAGGCTACACCTTC.

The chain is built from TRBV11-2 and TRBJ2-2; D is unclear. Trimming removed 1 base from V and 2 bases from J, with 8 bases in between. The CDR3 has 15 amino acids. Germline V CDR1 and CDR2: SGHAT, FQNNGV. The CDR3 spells CASSLGGVNTGELFF. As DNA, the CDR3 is TGTGCCAGCAGCTTAGGCGGAGTTAACACCGGGGAGCTGTTTTTT.

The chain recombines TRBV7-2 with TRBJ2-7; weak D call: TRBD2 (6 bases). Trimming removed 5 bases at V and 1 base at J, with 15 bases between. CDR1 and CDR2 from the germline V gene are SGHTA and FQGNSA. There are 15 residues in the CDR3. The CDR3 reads CASSDSGTPSYEQYF. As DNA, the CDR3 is TGTGCCAGCAGCGACTCCGGGACTCCTTCCTACGAGCAGTACTTC.

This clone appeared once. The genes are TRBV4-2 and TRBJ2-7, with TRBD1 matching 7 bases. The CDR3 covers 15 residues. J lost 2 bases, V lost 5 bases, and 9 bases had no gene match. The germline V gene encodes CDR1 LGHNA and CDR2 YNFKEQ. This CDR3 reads CASSRADRDTYEQYF. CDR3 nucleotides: TGTGCCAGCAGCAGGGCCGACAGGGATACCTACGAGCAGTACTTC.

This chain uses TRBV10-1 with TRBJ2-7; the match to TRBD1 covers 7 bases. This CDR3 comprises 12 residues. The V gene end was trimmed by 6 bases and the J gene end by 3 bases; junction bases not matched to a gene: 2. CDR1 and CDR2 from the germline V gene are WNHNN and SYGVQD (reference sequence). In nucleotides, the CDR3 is TGCGCCAGCAGGGGGGACAGCTACGAGCAGTACTTC. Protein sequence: CASRGDSYEQYF.

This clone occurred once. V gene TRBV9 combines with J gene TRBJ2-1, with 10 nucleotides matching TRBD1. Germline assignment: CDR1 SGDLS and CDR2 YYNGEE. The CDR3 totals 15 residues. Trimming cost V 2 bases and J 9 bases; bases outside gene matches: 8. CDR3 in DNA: TGTGCCAGCAGCGTTCGGACAGGGGGACAGAGTGAGCAGTTCTTC. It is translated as CASSVRTGGQSEQFF.

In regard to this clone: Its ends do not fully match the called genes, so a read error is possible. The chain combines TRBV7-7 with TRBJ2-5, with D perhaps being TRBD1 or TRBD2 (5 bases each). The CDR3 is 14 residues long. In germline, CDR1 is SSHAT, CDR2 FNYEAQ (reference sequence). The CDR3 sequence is CASSHSGHQETQYF. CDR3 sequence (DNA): TGTGCTAGCAGCCATTCGGGGCACCAAGAGACCCAGTACTTC.

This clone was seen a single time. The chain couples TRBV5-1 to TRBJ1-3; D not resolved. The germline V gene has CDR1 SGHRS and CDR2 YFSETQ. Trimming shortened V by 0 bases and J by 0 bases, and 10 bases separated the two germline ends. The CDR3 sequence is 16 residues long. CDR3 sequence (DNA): TGCGCCAGCAGCTTGGGAGTCAGGAGCTCTGGAAACACCATATATTTT. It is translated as CASSLGVRSSGNTIYF. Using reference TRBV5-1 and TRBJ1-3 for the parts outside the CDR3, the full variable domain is KAGVTQTPRYLIKTRGQQVTLSCSPISGHRSVSWYQQTPGQGLQFLFEYFSETQRNKGNFPGRFSGRQFSNSRSEMNVSTLELGDSALYLCASSLGVRSSGNTIYFGEGSWLTVV.

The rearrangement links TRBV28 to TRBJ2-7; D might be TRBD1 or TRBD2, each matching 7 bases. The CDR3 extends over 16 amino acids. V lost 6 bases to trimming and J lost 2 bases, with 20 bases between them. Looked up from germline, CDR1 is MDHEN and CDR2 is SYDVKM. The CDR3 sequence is CASRPGGLGTAYEQYF. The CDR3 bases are TGTGCCAGCAGACCCGGGGGGCTCGGGACAGCCTACGAGCAGTACTTC.

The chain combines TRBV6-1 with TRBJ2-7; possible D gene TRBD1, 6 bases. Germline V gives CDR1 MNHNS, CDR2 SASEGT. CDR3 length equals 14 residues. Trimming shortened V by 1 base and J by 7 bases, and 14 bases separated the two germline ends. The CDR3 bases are TGTGCCAGCAGTGAAGGGACAGTTTTTTGGGAGCAGTACTTC. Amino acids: CASSEGTVFWEQYF.

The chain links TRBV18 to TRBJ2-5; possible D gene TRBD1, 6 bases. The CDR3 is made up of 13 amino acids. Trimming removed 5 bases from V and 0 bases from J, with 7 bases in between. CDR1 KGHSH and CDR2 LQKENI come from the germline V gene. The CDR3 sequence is CASSTGNQETQYF. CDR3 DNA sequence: TGTGCCAGCTCAACAGGGAACCAAGAGACCCAGTACTTC.

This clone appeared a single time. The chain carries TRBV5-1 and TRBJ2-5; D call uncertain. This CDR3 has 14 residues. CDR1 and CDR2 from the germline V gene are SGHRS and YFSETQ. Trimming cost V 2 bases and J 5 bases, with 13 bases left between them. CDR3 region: CASSFNPGVETQYF. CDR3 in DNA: TGCGCCAGCAGCTTTAACCCTGGGGTTGAGACCCAGTACTTC. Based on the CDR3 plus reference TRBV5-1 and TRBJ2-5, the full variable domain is KAGVTQTPRYLIKTRGQQVTLSCSPISGHRSVSWYQQTPGQGLQFLFEYFSETQRNKGNFPGRFSGRQFSNSRSEMNVSTLELGDSALYLCASSFNPGVETQYFGPGTRLLVL.

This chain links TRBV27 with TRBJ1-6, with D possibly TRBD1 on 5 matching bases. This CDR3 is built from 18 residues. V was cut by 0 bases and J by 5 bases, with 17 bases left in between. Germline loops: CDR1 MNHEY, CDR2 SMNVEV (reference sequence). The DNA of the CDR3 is TGTGCCAGCAGTTTATCCCCCCCCGGGGCAGGTGATAATTCACCCCTCCACTTT. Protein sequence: CASSLSPPGAGDNSPLHF.

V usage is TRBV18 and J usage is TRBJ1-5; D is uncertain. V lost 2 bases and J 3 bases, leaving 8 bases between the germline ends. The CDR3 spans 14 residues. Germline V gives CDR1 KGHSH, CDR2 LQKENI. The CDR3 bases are TGTGCCAGCTCACCAGACCAGCTCAATCAGCCCCAGCATTTT. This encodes CASSPDQLNQPQHF.

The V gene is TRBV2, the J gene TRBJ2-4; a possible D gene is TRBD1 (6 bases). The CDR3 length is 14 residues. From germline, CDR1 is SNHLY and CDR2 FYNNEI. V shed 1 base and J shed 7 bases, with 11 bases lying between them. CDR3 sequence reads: CASSEGQGLNIQYF. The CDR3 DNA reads TGTGCCAGCAGTGAAGGTCAGGGGCTTAACATTCAGTACTTC.

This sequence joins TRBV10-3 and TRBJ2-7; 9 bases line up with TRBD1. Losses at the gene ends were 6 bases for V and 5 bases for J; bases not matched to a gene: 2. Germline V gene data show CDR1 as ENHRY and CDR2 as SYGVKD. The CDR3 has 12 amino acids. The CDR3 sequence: CAIRDRGHEQYF. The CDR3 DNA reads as TGTGCCATCAGGGACAGGGGCCACGAGCAGTACTTC.

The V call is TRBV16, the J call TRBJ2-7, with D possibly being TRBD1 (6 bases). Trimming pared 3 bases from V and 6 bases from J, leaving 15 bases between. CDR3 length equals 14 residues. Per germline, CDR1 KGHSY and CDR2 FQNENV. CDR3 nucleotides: TGTGCCAGCAGCCATTCCGTGACAGGTGTCGAGCAGTACTTC. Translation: CASSHSVTGVEQYF.

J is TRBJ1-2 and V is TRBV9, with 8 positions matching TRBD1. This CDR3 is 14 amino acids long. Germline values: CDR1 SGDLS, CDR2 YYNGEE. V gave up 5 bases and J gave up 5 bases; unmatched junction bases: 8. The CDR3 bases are TGTGCCAGCAGTCCGACAGGGGACGGGTATGGCTACACCTTC. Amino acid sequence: CASSPTGDGYGYTF.